This passage covers 14 T cell receptor beta chains from one sample sequenced in a study of T cells after yellow fever vaccination. TCRdb passed the 5' RACE reads through MiXCR, listing each CDR3 protein once. The top ten clones hold just under 15% of a sample with hundreds of thousands of distinct CDR3 sequences, around an eighth of them seen once. Sequenced material: PBMCs, taken on the day of the yellow fever booster vaccination. All receptors come from a man aged 25 to 45 who received the YFV17D yellow fever vaccine.

The CDR3 DNA follows: TGCGCCAGCAGCTTCGGTCCGGAAGATACGCAGTATTTT. This sequence encodes CASSFGPEDTQYF. The chain combines TRBV5-1 with TRBJ2-3, with D unclear. The ends were cut back, 2 bases at V and 5 bases at J, with 9 bases in the middle. This CDR3 contains 13 residues. Germline CDR1 reads SGHRS; CDR2 reads YFSETQ.

This clonotype was counted once. The J gene is TRBJ2-5, the V gene TRBV9; D remains unclear. V dropped 0 bases and J dropped 4 bases, with 7 bases sitting between them. The CDR3 is 13 residues long. Germline V CDR1 and CDR2: SGDLS, YYNGEE. CDR3 loop: CASSVGVGETQYF. Here the CDR3 DNA reads TGTGCCAGCAGCGTAGGAGTCGGAGAGACCCAGTACTTC.

This clonotype showed up just a few times. CDR3 protein: CATSDSGPAGETYNEQFF. Written as DNA, the CDR3 is TGTGCCACCAGTGATAGCGGGCCCGCCGGGGAGACCTACAATGAGCAGTTCTTC. V gene TRBV24-1 combines with J gene TRBJ2-1; D might be TRBD2 (6 bases). The germline V gene encodes CDR1 KGHDR and CDR2 SFDVKD. V was trimmed by 3 bases and J by 2 bases, leaving 19 bases between them. The CDR3 runs 18 residues.

The rearrangement joins TRBV15 to TRBJ2-2; no definite D call. This CDR3 region has 17 residues. V was cut by 3 bases and J by 6 bases, with 20 bases left in between. The germline CDR1 and CDR2 sequences are LNHNV and YYDKDF (reference sequence). In DNA, the CDR3 is TGTGCCACCAGCAGCCCCCCTTCGGGTAGAGTGGCCGGGGAGCTGTTTTTT. Protein sequence: CATSSPPSGRVAGELFF.

This chain uses TRBV29-1 with TRBJ2-3; D unclear. Germline CDR1 SQVTM, CDR2 ANQGSEA. V was clipped by 8 bases and J by 0 bases, with 18 bases between them. This CDR3 has 15 residues. The CDR3 nucleotides read TGCAGCACTACCGGTCGGCGATTTAGCACAGATACGCAGTATTTT. This encodes CSTTGRRFSTDTQYF.

J is TRBJ2-1 and V is TRBV5-1; maybe TRBD2 (5 bases). This CDR3 contains 15 residues. The germline V and J ends were trimmed by 3 bases and 4 bases, with 14 bases remaining between them. CDR1 is SGHRS, CDR2 YFSETQ, per germline. CDR3 bases: TGCGCCAGCAGCTACCAGCGGACCCTTTACAATGAGCAGTTCTTC. It yields the protein CASSYQRTLYNEQFF.

In its sample, this clonotype was seen many times. The V gene is TRBV7-2, the J gene TRBJ2-7; D is perhaps TRBD2 (7 bases). Germline assignment: CDR1 SGHTA and CDR2 FQGNSA. V lost 7 bases and J lost 3, with 19 bases in between. The CDR3 length is 15 residues. CDR3 sequence reads: CASTRGGALRYEQYF. In DNA, the CDR3 is TGTGCCAGCACCCGAGGGGGGGCCTTACGCTACGAGCAGTACTTC.

In this sample, this clonotype turned up many times. The gene calls are TRBV7-2 and TRBJ1-5; D unresolved. Looked up from germline, CDR1 is SGHTA and CDR2 is FQGNSA. The V end lost 5 bases, the J end lost 3 bases, and 5 bases lay between the germline ends. The CDR3 covers 12 residues. The CDR3 bases are TGTGCCAGCAGCATCCACAATCAGCCCCAGCATTTT. Translation gives CASSIHNQPQHF.

V usage is TRBV29-1 and J usage is TRBJ2-1; D possibly corresponds to TRBD1 (6 bases). The CDR3 has 14 residues. The germline V and J ends were trimmed by 7 bases and 7 bases, with 20 bases remaining between them. CDR1 and CDR2 (germline): SQVTM, ANQGSEA. The CDR3 DNA reads TGCAGCGCGTACGGTGGGGGCGTCGAGAATGAGCAGTTCTTC. It yields the protein CSAYGGGVENEQFF.

The table lists this clonotype with many counts. The chain employs TRBV2 and TRBJ1-1, with unresolved D. This CDR3 comprises 14 residues. V was cut by 4 bases and J by 0 bases, with 9 bases left in between. Germline V gene sequence: CDR1 SNHLY, CDR2 FYNNEI. CDR3 bases: TGTGCCAGCAGTGGCTACAGACTGAACACTGAAGCTTTCTTT. Its protein product is CASSGYRLNTEAFF.

CDR3 loop: CASSQDLVNIQYF. The CDR3, as DNA: TGCGCCAGCAGCCAAGATCTTGTAAACATTCAGTACTTC. The chain recombines TRBV4-3 with TRBJ2-4; D is unresolved. The CDR3 has 13 residues. Germline values: CDR1 LGHNA, CDR2 YSLEER. Trimming took 0 bases from V and 6 from J, leaving 6 bases between them.

CDR3 region: CASSLVVARAGELFF. The CDR3 coding sequence is TGTGCCAGCAGCTTAGTGGTCGCACGAGCCGGGGAGCTGTTTTTT. This rearrangement joins TRBV7-2 to TRBJ2-2; D gene unclear. CDR3 length equals 15 residues. Trimming cost V 1 base and J 6 bases, with 12 bases left between them. CDR1 and CDR2 from the germline V gene are SGHTA and FQGNSA.

The chain recombines TRBV6-4 with TRBJ2-7; 7 nucleotides line up with TRBD1. The germline V gene has CDR1 MRHNA and CDR2 SNTAGT. The V gene end was trimmed by 5 bases and the J gene end by 3 bases; junction bases not matched to a gene: 16. The CDR3 runs 17 residues. CDR3 amino acids: CASSPIRQGRRVYEQYF. CDR3 DNA: TGTGCCAGCAGTCCCATCAGACAGGGAAGAAGGGTCTACGAGCAGTACTTC.

This clonotype was detected a few times. CDR3 DNA sequence: TGTGCCAGCAGTGAACCGGGACCCAGGGCAAATTCACCCCTCCACTTT. Amino acid sequence: CASSEPGPRANSPLHF. The rearrangement uses TRBV25-1 and TRBJ1-6; a weak D match, TRBD1 (5 bases). CDR3 length: 16 amino acids. Germline values: CDR1 MGHDK, CDR2 SYGVNS. V was trimmed by 2 bases and J by 7 bases, leaving 15 bases between them.